Below, 22 T cell receptor beta chains from the same sample are listed, as sequenced in a study of cytomegalovirus exposure and HLA in healthy donors. The PCR made use of 60 Vbeta and 13 Jbeta primers. Sequencing used immunoSEQ multiplex PCR; TCRdb keeps in-frame clones, though not all of them. The sample holds approximately 110,000 clones; 9.5% to 15% are singletons and the top ten take about 16%. What was sequenced was PBMCs. The receptor source for this set is a middle-aged man in good health and CMV-seropositive.

The chain couples TRBV10-3 to TRBJ2-7, with D perhaps TRBD1 (6 bases). Germline CDR1 and CDR2: ENHRY and SYGVKD. This CDR3 comprises 14 residues. The V gene lost 0 bases and the J gene lost 2 bases, with 8 bases spanning the gap. CDR3 region: CAISESDSTYEQYF. As DNA, the CDR3 is TGTGCCATCAGTGAGTCGGACAGTACCTACGAGCAGTACTTC.

This clone appeared a few times. V usage is TRBV5-1 and J usage is TRBJ2-7; no definite D call. The CDR3 has 13 residues. CDR1 and CDR2 (germline): SGHRS, YFSETQ. V lost 0 bases to trimming and J lost 3 bases, with 7 bases between them. The CDR3 DNA sequence: TGCGCCAGCAGCTTGGACAATTACTACGAGCAGTACTTC. Amino acids: CASSLDNYYEQYF.

The chain combines TRBV10-3 with TRBJ1-1, with 7 bases fitting TRBD1. V dropped 6 bases and J dropped 4; count of bases not matched to a gene: 8. The CDR3 runs 14 residues. CDR1 and CDR2 from the germline V gene are ENHRY and SYGVKD. As DNA, the CDR3 is TGTGCCATCAGGGCAGGGGGAAGTGGCACTGAAGCTTTCTTT. Translation: CAIRAGGSGTEAFF.

The table lists this clone with a few counts. The chain is built from TRBV30 and TRBJ1-3; tentative D call: TRBD1 (5 bases). V lost 0 bases and J lost 3, with 24 bases in between. Germline values: CDR1 GTSNPN, CDR2 SVGIG (reference sequence). This CDR3 region has 19 residues. The CDR3 loop is CAWSVWGREPTVGGNTIYF. CDR3 sequence (DNA): TGTGCCTGGAGTGTGTGGGGCCGAGAACCTACTGTCGGTGGAAACACCATATATTTT.

The chain recombines TRBV15 with TRBJ2-1; 7 bases match TRBD1. After removal of 3 bases from V and 4 bases from J, the junction contained 3 bases not matched to a gene. The CDR3 has 14 amino acids. The germline gives CDR1 LNHNV, CDR2 YYDKDF (reference sequence). In DNA, the CDR3 is TGTGCCACCAGCAGCGGGACAGCTTACAATGAGCAGTTCTTC. Its protein is CATSSGTAYNEQFF.

The rearrangement links TRBV7-9 to TRBJ2-1; possible D gene TRBD2, 6 bases. Germline assignment: CDR1 SEHNR and CDR2 FQNEAQ (reference sequence). Trimming stripped 3 bases from V and 6 bases from J, with 9 bases between. This CDR3 is 13 amino acids long. Written as DNA, the CDR3 is TGTGCCAGCAGCTTTCTAGCGTTCAATGAGCAGTTCTTC. Amino acids: CASSFLAFNEQFF.

V is TRBV14 and J is TRBJ2-5; 8 bases line up with TRBD2. The CDR3 is 13 residues long. The V segment lost 0 bases and the J segment 8 bases; nucleotides outside the gene matches: 2. Germline values: CDR1 SGHDN, CDR2 FVKESK. DNA of the CDR3: TGTGCCAGCAGCCAAGATCGGGGGGGCACCCAGTACTTC. Amino acids: CASSQDRGGTQYF.

The chain joins TRBV7-2 to TRBJ2-5; unclear D gene. The CDR3 has 15 amino acids. Trimming removed 5 bases from V and 4 bases from J, with 17 bases in between. In germline, CDR1 is SGHTA, CDR2 FQGNSA. This chain's CDR3 is CASSPDWAPRETQYF. DNA of the CDR3: TGTGCCAGCAGCCCTGATTGGGCGCCGCGAGAGACCCAGTACTTC.

This clone appeared a few times. The gene calls are TRBV7-6 and TRBJ2-7; D may be TRBD1 (5 bases). Per germline, CDR1 SGHVS and CDR2 FNYEAQ. Trimming left V 1 base short and J 3 bases short, with 13 bases between. The CDR3 covers 15 residues. CDR3 sequence (DNA): TGTGCCAGCAGCTTAGGACCCTCAGGGATCTACGAGCAGTACTTC. The encoded protein is CASSLGPSGIYEQYF.

This chain connects TRBV5-8 to TRBJ2-1; the D is unclear. Trimming stripped 2 bases from V and 4 bases from J, with 4 bases between. The CDR3 spans 12 residues. The V gene's germline CDR1 is SGHTS and CDR2 YDEGEE. CDR3 bases: TGTGCCAGCAGCTTACAGTACAATGAGCAGTTCTTC. As protein: CASSLQYNEQFF.

This clone came up a few times. For the CDR3, the DNA is TGTGCCAGCAAAACAGGGAACAATGAGCAGTTCTTC. Protein product: CASKTGNNEQFF. This chain links TRBV27 with TRBJ2-1; TRBD1 is a possible D gene (6 bases). This CDR3 comprises 12 residues. The ends were cut back, 7 bases at V and 5 bases at J, with 9 bases in the middle. Germline CDR1 and CDR2: MNHEY and SMNVEV (reference sequence).

This clone was seen a few times. The J gene is TRBJ1-3, the V gene TRBV6-5; a possible D gene is TRBD1 (5 bases). V dropped 9 bases and J dropped 4 bases, with 19 bases sitting between them. The CDR3 runs 15 residues. Germline lookup yields CDR1 MNHEY and CDR2 SVGAGI. CDR3 nucleotides: TGTGCCAGTATCCCCCGGGGGTCTAACGGAAACACCATATATTTT. It yields the protein CASIPRGSNGNTIYF.

The chain uses TRBV7-9 and TRBJ2-1; TRBD2 agrees at 11 bases. The germline CDR1 and CDR2 sequences are SEHNR and FQNEAQ (reference sequence). This CDR3 spans 18 amino acids. The ends lost 1 base at V and 2 bases at J; junction bases unmatched: 7. The DNA of the CDR3 is TGTGCCAGCAGCTTAGTACCCGGGACTAGCGGAGCCTACAATGAGCAGTTCTTC. It is translated as CASSLVPGTSGAYNEQFF.

This rearrangement joins TRBV6-5 to TRBJ1-2; 7 positions agree with TRBD1. CDR1 and CDR2 from the germline V gene are MNHEY and SVGAGI. The V segment lost 2 bases and the J segment 8 bases; nucleotides outside the gene matches: 11. The CDR3 is made up of 15 amino acids. The CDR3 reads CASSYQPGQTWGYTF. DNA of the CDR3: TGTGCCAGCAGTTACCAACCGGGACAGACTTGGGGCTACACCTTC.

The rearrangement joins TRBV19 to TRBJ2-5, with D maybe TRBD1 (6 bases). The V end was cut by 8 bases, the J end by 5 bases, with 15 bases between. This CDR3 has 13 amino acids. The germline V gene encodes CDR1 LNHDA and CDR2 SQIVND (reference sequence). The CDR3 region has the DNA TGTGCCAGTCCATCAGGGGTTGGGGAGACCCAGTACTTC. This encodes CASPSGVGETQYF.

This clone turned up a few times. The V and J genes are TRBV27 and TRBJ2-7, with D maybe TRBD2 (6 bases). V lost 2 bases and J 5 bases, leaving 13 bases between the germline ends. Looked up from germline, CDR1 is MNHEY and CDR2 is SMNVEV (reference sequence). The CDR3 has 14 residues. CDR3: CASSLGGLPNEQYF. The DNA for the CDR3 is TGTGCCAGCAGTTTAGGGGGACTCCCGAACGAGCAGTACTTC.

Only a few counts were recorded for this clone. In DNA, the CDR3 is TGTGCCAGCAGTTACTCTGTACAGTCTGGAAACACCATATATTTT. Its translation: CASSYSVQSGNTIYF. This rearrangement joins TRBV6-5 to TRBJ1-3; no firm D call. V was shortened by 0 bases and J by 1 base, with 7 bases between the two germline ends. Germline lookup yields CDR1 MNHEY and CDR2 SVGAGI. CDR3 length: 15 residues.

This clone was found a few times. The CDR3 DNA follows: TGTGCCAGCAGCGGCCGGACAGGGGCACCCTACGAGCAGTACTTC. It specifies CASSGRTGAPYEQYF. This rearrangement joins TRBV5-4 to TRBJ2-7, with 9 bases that match TRBD1. J was trimmed by 2 bases and V by 4 bases; bases with no gene match: 7. CDR3 length: 15 residues. Germline lookup yields CDR1 SGHNT and CDR2 YYREEE (reference sequence).

A few counts support this clone. This CDR3 reads CASSEPSGSGTDTQYF. The CDR3 nucleotides read TGTGCCAGCAGTGAACCTAGCGGGAGCGGGACAGATACGCAGTATTTT. This chain uses TRBV6-1 with TRBJ2-3; TRBD2 matches 10 bases. V was clipped by 2 bases and J by 3 bases; unmatched bases: 5. The CDR3 is 16 amino acids. Germline loops: CDR1 MNHNS, CDR2 SASEGT.

The V and J genes are TRBV18 and TRBJ2-2; 9 bases are shared with TRBD1. Trimming took 5 bases from V and 1 from J; bases not matched to a gene: 2. Germline V lookup: CDR1 KGHSH, CDR2 LQKENI. The CDR3 covers 15 residues. The CDR3 DNA follows: TGTGCCAGCTCAGTGGGACAGGGGAACACCGGGGAGCTGTTTTTT. Amino acids: CASSVGQGNTGELFF.

J is TRBJ2-7 and V is TRBV5-6; 7 bases match TRBD1. V was pared by 1 base and J by 5 bases, with 9 bases of the junction left unmatched. Germline CDR1 is SGHDT and CDR2 is YYEEEE. The CDR3 is 15 residues long. The CDR3 DNA reads TGTGCCAGCAGCTTGTATGGGACAGCCGCCCACGAGCAGTACTTC. This translates into CASSLYGTAAHEQYF.

V is TRBV4-1 and J is TRBJ2-7; TRBD1 aligns across 8 bases. The junction had 6 bases not matched to a gene; V was cut back by 3 bases and J by 2 bases. Germline lookup yields CDR1 MGHRA and CDR2 YSYEKL. CDR3 length: 15 amino acids. The CDR3 coding sequence is TGCGCCAGCAGCCACGGGACAGGAGCCACCTACGAGCAGTACTTC. This gives the protein CASSHGTGATYEQYF.